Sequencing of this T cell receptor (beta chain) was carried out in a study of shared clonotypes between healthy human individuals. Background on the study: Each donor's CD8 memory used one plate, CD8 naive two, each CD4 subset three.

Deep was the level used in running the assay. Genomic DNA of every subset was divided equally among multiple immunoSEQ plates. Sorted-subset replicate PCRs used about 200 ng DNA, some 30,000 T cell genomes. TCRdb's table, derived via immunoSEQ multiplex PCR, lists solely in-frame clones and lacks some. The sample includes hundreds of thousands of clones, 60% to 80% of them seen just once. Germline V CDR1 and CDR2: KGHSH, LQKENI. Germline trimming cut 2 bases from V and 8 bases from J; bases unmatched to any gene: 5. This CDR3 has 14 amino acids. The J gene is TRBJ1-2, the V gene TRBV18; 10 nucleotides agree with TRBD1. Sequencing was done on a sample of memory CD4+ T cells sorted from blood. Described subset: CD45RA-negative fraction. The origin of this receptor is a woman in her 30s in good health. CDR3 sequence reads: CASSPNPTGGGYTF. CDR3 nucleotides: TGTGCCAGCTCACCAAACCCGACAGGGGGCGGCTACACCTTC.